This T cell receptor beta chain comes out of a study of T-cell memory formation after mild COVID-19. Points from the study as a whole: While clones contracting from day 15 to 85 were balanced between CD4 and CD8, later expanders leaned CD4+. Contracting clones localized mainly to CM and EM when CD4+ and mainly to EMRA when CD8+.

5'RACE with constant-segment primers built TCRalpha and TCRbeta cDNA libraries with UMIs. TCRdb reanalysed the 5' RACE reads using MiXCR and keeps one entry per CDR3 protein. The table records roughly 500,000 distinct CDR3 sequences, about a fifth of them present only once. CDR1 is KGHSH and CDR2 is LQKENI in the germline V gene. Trimming cost V 1 base and J 2 bases, with 12 bases left between them. This CDR3 region has 16 residues. On this clonotype: Its target is unknown.

The sequencing input was PBMCs or a T cell subset sorted from them (not recorded which). The rearrangement links TRBV18 to TRBJ1-3, with a possible D match to TRBD1 (6 bases). This receptor was taken from an adult woman who had mild COVID-19 (a few samples of this study predate the infection). Cell type and time point are not known. Here the CDR3 DNA reads TGTGCCAGCTCACCACAGTTCACAGGGACTGGAAACACCATATATTTT. This translates into CASSPQFTGTGNTIYF.